Below, 19 T cell receptor beta chains from the same sample are listed, as sequenced in a study of human thymus T cells. Corrective heart surgery yielded the resections from which the thymus tissue came. The table came from immunoSEQ multiplex PCR; TCRdb's copy has only in-frame clones and leaves some out. This sample has about 78,000 clones, with approximately 96% found just once. The sample comprised thymus tissue. The receptors come from a boy under three years old with a congenital heart defect but otherwise immunologically healthy.

The chain combines TRBV19 with TRBJ2-2; 10 bases are shared with TRBD1. This CDR3 has 20 residues. Looked up from germline, CDR1 is LNHDA and CDR2 is SQIVND (reference sequence). Trimming at V came to 1 base and at J to 0 bases, leaving 11 bases not matched to a gene. The CDR3 loop is CASSIGVRDRGPSNTGELFF. Here the CDR3 DNA reads TGTGCCAGTAGTATAGGAGTTCGGGACAGGGGACCCTCGAACACCGGGGAGCTGTTTTTT.

J is TRBJ1-4 and V is TRBV7-6; unclear D gene. Germline-derived CDR1 and CDR2 are SGHVS and FNYEAQ. The ends were cut back, 2 bases at V and 3 bases at J, with 10 bases in the middle. The length of the CDR3 is 15 residues. The chain's CDR3 is CASSLLRHPNEKLFF. For the CDR3, the DNA is TGTGCCAGCAGCTTATTACGCCACCCTAATGAAAAACTGTTTTTT. Supplemented by reference TRBV7-6 and TRBJ1-4, the full variable domain reads GAGVSQSPRYKVTKRGQDVALRCDPISGHVSLYWYRQALGQGPEFLTYFNYEAQQDKSGLPNDRFSAERPEGSISTLTIQRTEQRDSAMYRCASSLLRHPNEKLFFGSGTQLSVL.

The chain couples TRBV5-1 to TRBJ2-5, with D maybe TRBD1 (5 bases). CDR1 SGHRS and CDR2 YFSETQ come from the germline V gene. The CDR3 sequence is 13 residues long. With 0 bases removed from V and 4 bases from J, the gap between germline ends came to 7 bases. The CDR3 DNA reads as TGCGCCAGCAGCTTGGAGGGGCCAGAGACCCAGTACTTC. Translation gives CASSLEGPETQYF.

This chain uses TRBV27 with TRBJ2-1, with a possible D match to TRBD2 (6 bases). Germline V gives CDR1 MNHEY, CDR2 SMNVEV (reference sequence). V shed 4 bases and J shed 10 bases, with 14 bases lying between them. CDR3 length: 13 residues. The CDR3 protein is CASSYGPGEEQFF. The CDR3 coding sequence is TGTGCCAGCAGTTACGGGCCGGGAGAAGAGCAGTTCTTC.

CDR3 nucleotides: TGCGCCAGCAGCTTAGGCGGGAGAGTCCAGCCCTACTCTGGGGCCAACGTCCTGACTTTC. Translated, it gives CASSLGGRVQPYSGANVLTF. This rearrangement joins TRBV5-1 to TRBJ2-6, with TRBD2 identical over 7 bases. The CDR3 runs 20 residues. Unmatched junction bases numbered 14, after V lost 2 bases and J lost 0 bases. Germline-derived CDR1 and CDR2 are SGHRS and YFSETQ.

The chain carries TRBV12-5 and TRBJ1-2; 8 bases match TRBD1. The CDR3 contains 13 residues. Unmatched junction bases numbered 7, after V lost 5 bases and J lost 8 bases. Per germline, CDR1 LGHNT and CDR2 FRNRAP. CDR3 DNA sequence: TGTGCTAGTGGTCTGGACAGGGTCGGAGGCTACACCTTC. Translated: CASGLDRVGGYTF.

The chain carries TRBV14 and TRBJ2-7; no clear D. The CDR3 spans 16 residues. With 3 bases removed from V and 9 bases from J, the gap between germline ends came to 24 bases. Germline CDR1 SGHDN, CDR2 FVKESK. The chain's CDR3 is CASSQGWTPELRVQYF. The DNA for the CDR3 is TGTGCCAGCAGCCAGGGTTGGACCCCAGAGCTCAGAGTGCAGTACTTC. Looking up the rest from reference TRBV14 and TRBJ2-7 gives the full variable domain: EAGVTQFPSHSVIEKGQTVTLRCDPISGHDNLYWYRRVMGKEIKFLLHFVKESKQDESGMPNNRFLAERTGGTYSTLKVQPAELEDSGVYFCASSQGWTPELRVQYFGPGTRLTVT.

This rearrangement joins TRBV19 to TRBJ2-7, with D possibly being TRBD2 (6 bases). The CDR3 has 13 residues. V was clipped by 4 bases and J by 6 bases, with 13 bases between them. Germline V gene sequence: CDR1 LNHDA, CDR2 SQIVND (reference sequence). DNA for the CDR3: TGTGCCAGTAGTACGGGTCGAGCGGGCGAGCAGTACTTC. This translates into CASSTGRAGEQYF.

The V call is TRBV10-2, the J call TRBJ1-2, with 8 bases identical to TRBD1. The CDR3 spans 17 residues. The V segment lost 0 bases and the J segment 3 bases; nucleotides outside the gene matches: 9. Germline assignment: CDR1 WSHSY and CDR2 SAAADI. The CDR3 nucleotides read TGCGCCAGCAGTGAGTCGAGGGTCAGGGGGCAGTACTATGGCTACACCTTC. It specifies CASSESRVRGQYYGYTF.

V gene TRBV12-5 combines with J gene TRBJ1-2; TRBD1 agrees at 9 bases. CDR3 length: 15 residues. The germline V gene has CDR1 LGHNT and CDR2 FRNRAP. The CDR3 DNA is TGTGCCGTAGGACAGGGGCTGCAACTAGACTATGGCTACACCTTC. It yields the protein CAVGQGLQLDYGYTF.

The V and J genes are TRBV2 and TRBJ1-5; TRBD1 might be the D (5 bases). This CDR3 spans 16 amino acids. Germline V lookup: CDR1 SNHLY, CDR2 FYNNEI. V was pared by 6 bases and J by 7 bases, with 22 bases between. The CDR3 DNA follows: TGTGCCAGCAGCGGGCGGGACCCAACCTGGGGGCAGCCCCAGCATTTT. Encoded protein: CASSGRDPTWGQPQHF.

The CDR3 bases are TGTGCCAGCAGCCTTAAAATCTACGAGCAGTACTTC. It yields the protein CASSLKIYEQYF. This chain links TRBV7-2 with TRBJ2-7; D is ambiguous. Germline values: CDR1 SGHTA, CDR2 FQGNSA. V was clipped by 5 bases and J by 3 bases, with 8 bases between them. The CDR3 runs to 12 residues.

The DNA of the CDR3 is TGTGCCAGCAGCCCCACCGGGACAGAAGATGAAAAACTGTTTTTT. Amino acids: CASSPTGTEDEKLFF. The rearrangement uses TRBV27 and TRBJ1-4; 7 bases match TRBD1. J was trimmed by 6 bases and V by 6 bases; bases with no gene match: 10. Germline-derived CDR1 and CDR2 are MNHEY and SMNVEV (reference sequence). This CDR3 spans 15 amino acids.

This chain uses TRBV5-1 with TRBJ2-1; 7 bases are shared with TRBD2. Germline V gives CDR1 SGHRS, CDR2 YFSETQ. With 7 bases clipped from V and 0 bases from J, the junction kept 10 bases outside the gene matches. CDR3 length: 16 residues. CDR3 amino acids: CASGLGRGSSYNEQFF. CDR3 sequence (DNA): TGCGCCAGCGGGCTCGGGCGGGGGAGCTCCTACAATGAGCAGTTCTTC.

The chain is built from TRBV27 and TRBJ2-2; D not resolved. The CDR3 has 13 residues. Germline CDR1 and CDR2: MNHEY and SMNVEV (reference sequence). V dropped 0 bases and J dropped 6 bases, with 5 bases sitting between them. CDR3 residues: CASSLSISGELFF. Written as DNA, the CDR3 is TGTGCCAGCAGTTTATCGATATCCGGGGAGCTGTTTTTT.

The chain has TRBV12-5 and TRBJ2-7; 13 nucleotides agree with TRBD2. The CDR3 covers 16 residues. In germline, CDR1 is LGHNT, CDR2 FRNRAP. V was pared by 6 bases and J by 3 bases, with 8 bases of the junction left unmatched. CDR3: CASGRGTSGANYEQYF. The CDR3 DNA is TGTGCTAGTGGCCGGGGGACTAGCGGGGCCAACTACGAGCAGTACTTC.

The rearrangement joins TRBV6-5 to TRBJ2-3; D is possibly TRBD2 (5 bases). Between the trimmed V and J ends, which lost 4 bases and 2 bases, there was a span of 7 bases. Germline assignment: CDR1 MNHEY and CDR2 SVGAGI. The CDR3 is 13 amino acids. The CDR3 region is CASSSLDTDTQYF. The CDR3 DNA reads as TGTGCCAGCAGTTCACTAGACACAGATACGCAGTATTTT.

V and J are TRBV19 and TRBJ1-2; no firm D call. Germline lookup yields CDR1 LNHDA and CDR2 SQIVND (reference sequence). Trimming took 2 bases from V and 4 from J, leaving 20 bases between them. This CDR3 spans 17 amino acids. The CDR3 sequence: CASSIWQSTQPLYGYTF. Written as DNA, the CDR3 is TGTGCCAGTAGTATATGGCAGTCAACCCAACCCCTCTATGGCTACACCTTC.

The chain recombines TRBV5-1 with TRBJ1-2; D uncertain. CDR3 length: 14 residues. The V gene lost 1 base and the J gene lost 3 bases, with 10 bases spanning the gap. Looked up from germline, CDR1 is SGHRS and CDR2 is YFSETQ. CDR3 DNA: TGCGCCAGCAGCTTGACTCTTTCCGACTATGGCTACACCTTC. Translating gives CASSLTLSDYGYTF.